The 27 T cell receptor beta chains listed next were all sequenced from one sample in a study of immune cell composition in non-small cell lung cancer. TCRdb's table, derived via immunoSEQ multiplex PCR, lists solely in-frame clones and lacks some. The repertoire holds approximately 8,000 clones, with about 73% as singletons. Source material: lung tumor tissue. The receptor set was obtained from a human donor with non-small cell lung cancer.

The chain joins TRBV7-2 to TRBJ2-7, with a possible D match to TRBD2 (5 bases). CDR1 is SGHTA, CDR2 FQGNSA, per germline. The CDR3 extends over 12 amino acids. The germline V and J ends were trimmed by 3 bases and 6 bases, with 9 bases remaining between them. CDR3 DNA sequence: TGTGCCAGCAGCTTTCAAGGGAGCGAGCAGTACTTC. Protein sequence: CASSFQGSEQYF. Full variable domain (remainder filled in from reference TRBV7-2 and TRBJ2-7): GAGVSQSPSNKVTEKGKDVELRCDPISGHTALYWYRQSLGQGLEFLIYFQGNSAPDKSGLPSDRFSAERTGGSVSTLTIQRTQQEDSAVYLCASSFQGSEQYFGPGTRLTVT.

The rearrangement joins TRBV4-3 to TRBJ2-7, with a tentative D call TRBD2 (5 bases). Trimming took off 0 bases at V and 0 bases at J, with 12 bases between the two ends. The CDR3 spans 16 residues. Germline V gives CDR1 LGHNA, CDR2 YSLEER. The chain's CDR3 is CASSQDSVTSSYEQYF. The CDR3 bases are TGCGCCAGCAGCCAAGATAGCGTTACGAGCTCCTACGAGCAGTACTTC.

J is TRBJ2-3 and V is TRBV6-1; 13 nucleotides align to TRBD2. This CDR3 has 16 amino acids. V was clipped by 4 bases and J by 1 base; unmatched bases: 2. Germline loops: CDR1 MNHNS, CDR2 SASEGT. The CDR3 loop is CASSGTSGGGTDTQYF. Written as DNA, the CDR3 is TGTGCCAGCAGTGGAACTAGCGGGGGGGGCACAGATACGCAGTATTTT.

CDR3 nucleotides: TGTGCCAGCAGCTTGAATGGGTACTACGAGCAGTACTTC. This sequence encodes CASSLNGYYEQYF. The V and J genes are TRBV5-4 and TRBJ2-7; D call uncertain. Trimming shortened V by 1 base and J by 3 bases, and 8 bases separated the two germline ends. The CDR3 extends over 13 amino acids. In germline, CDR1 is SGHNT, CDR2 YYREEE (reference sequence).

The chain combines TRBV10-3 with TRBJ1-5; no clear D. Trimming took off 6 bases at V and 2 bases at J, with 8 bases between the two ends. Looked up from germline, CDR1 is ENHRY and CDR2 is SYGVKD. The CDR3 runs to 13 residues. The CDR3 bases are TGTGCCATCAGCCCGGAGGGCAATCAGCCCCAGCATTTT. Residues: CAISPEGNQPQHF.

This clone was found once. The chain combines TRBV9 with TRBJ1-2; 7 bases map to TRBD1. Trimming at V came to 0 bases and at J to 6 bases, leaving 5 bases not matched to a gene. Per the germline V gene, CDR1 is SGDLS and CDR2 is YYNGEE. This CDR3 has 14 residues. The CDR3 reads CASSVEGDSDGYTF. As DNA, the CDR3 is TGTGCCAGCAGCGTAGAGGGGGACAGCGATGGCTACACCTTC.

This chain links TRBV20-1 with TRBJ2-3; D is unresolved. From germline, CDR1 is DFQATT and CDR2 SNEGSKA (reference sequence). Trimming removed 5 bases from V and 8 bases from J, with 11 bases in between. The CDR3 sequence is 11 residues long. The CDR3 reads CSARGRGTQYF. In DNA, the CDR3 is TGCAGTGCTCGAGGACGCGGTACGCAGTATTTT.

The chain couples TRBV5-6 to TRBJ2-7; 8 positions agree with TRBD1. Germline CDR1 reads SGHDT; CDR2 reads YYEEEE. The length of the CDR3 is 15 residues. J was trimmed by 7 bases and V by 1 base; bases with no gene match: 10. The DNA of the CDR3 is TGTGCCAGCAGCTTGATGACAGGGGAGTTCGAGGAGCAGTACTTC. This translates into CASSLMTGEFEEQYF.

V usage is TRBV7-2 and J usage is TRBJ1-6, with 7 nucleotides matching TRBD1. Germline V gene lookup returns CDR1 SGHTA and CDR2 FQGNSA. This CDR3 is built from 16 residues. The V gene end was trimmed by 3 bases and the J gene end by 1 base; junction bases not matched to a gene: 3. CDR3 DNA sequence: TGTGCCAGCAGCTTTACAGGGGCTTCCTATAATTCACCCCTCCACTTT. It specifies CASSFTGASYNSPLHF.

V gene TRBV2 combines with J gene TRBJ2-7; the match to TRBD1 covers 7 bases. CDR3 length equals 13 residues. Germline V gene sequence: CDR1 SNHLY, CDR2 FYNNEI. Unmatched junction bases numbered 4, after V lost 7 bases and J lost 1 base. For the CDR3, the DNA is TGTGCCAGCAAACAGGGGAATTCCTACGAGCAGTACTTC. It encodes CASKQGNSYEQYF.

The V and J genes are TRBV5-5 and TRBJ2-3; 8 bases fit TRBD2. J gave up 1 base and V 4 bases, and 8 bases lay outside the gene matches. The CDR3 covers 16 residues. Germline V gene data show CDR1 as SGHKS and CDR2 as YYEKEE (reference sequence). The CDR3 region has the DNA TGTGCCAGCAGCCAAGATGAAGCGGGGGGCACAGATACGCAGTATTTT. Translating it yields CASSQDEAGGTDTQYF.

The chain uses TRBV7-9 and TRBJ1-2, with D possibly matching TRBD1 (5 bases). The CDR3 is 15 residues long. V lost 4 bases to trimming and J lost 4 bases, with 16 bases between them. The V gene's germline CDR1 is SEHNR and CDR2 FQNEAQ (reference sequence). Here the CDR3 reads CASSSLSDRIYGYTF. CDR3 coding DNA: TGTGCCAGCAGCTCCTTATCTGACAGAATCTATGGCTACACCTTC.

This sequence joins TRBV7-2 and TRBJ2-1, with D possibly TRBD2 on 6 matching bases. Per the germline V gene, CDR1 is SGHTA and CDR2 is FQGNSA. V gave up 7 bases and J gave up 2 bases, with 21 bases separating them. The CDR3 is 17 residues long. CDR3 amino acids: CASTTERVLIPYNEQFF. The CDR3 nucleotides are TGTGCCAGCACCACCGAGCGGGTCTTAATCCCCTACAATGAGCAGTTCTTC.

The chain couples TRBV11-2 to TRBJ2-5; no definite D call. The germline gives CDR1 SGHAT, CDR2 FQNNGV. V was cut by 5 bases and J by 5 bases, with 18 bases left in between. The length of the CDR3 is 15 residues. The CDR3 loop is CASSPQFTTEETQYF. The DNA of the CDR3 is TGTGCCAGCAGCCCCCAATTTACGACGGAGGAGACCCAGTACTTC.

This clone was detected only once. The chain carries TRBV16 and TRBJ1-1; tentative D call: TRBD1 (5 bases). Trimming removed 4 bases from V and 11 bases from J, with 17 bases in between. Per the germline V gene, CDR1 is KGHSY and CDR2 is FQNENV. The CDR3 extends over 13 amino acids. The CDR3 DNA sequence: TGTGCCAGCAGCCCCCTGGGGGACCCGAGGGCTTTCTTT. Protein sequence: CASSPLGDPRAFF.

This chain links TRBV14 with TRBJ2-7; no clear D. Trimming removed 4 bases from V and 3 bases from J, with 10 bases in between. Per the germline V gene, CDR1 is SGHDN and CDR2 is FVKESK. The CDR3 runs 13 residues. CDR3 loop: CASSRSGLYEQYF. The CDR3 DNA is TGTGCCAGCAGCCGCTCGGGTCTCTACGAGCAGTACTTC.

This clone was detected only a few times. This sequence joins TRBV7-9 and TRBJ2-2, with D tentatively TRBD1 (6 bases). There are 14 residues in the CDR3. Trimming stripped 5 bases from V and 4 bases from J, with 11 bases between. Germline values: CDR1 SEHNR, CDR2 FQNEAQ (reference sequence). In DNA form, the CDR3 reads TGTGCCAGCAGCGGCGGACAGTTCACCGGGGAGCTGTTTTTT. This sequence encodes CASSGGQFTGELFF.

The chain combines TRBV19 with TRBJ1-5; tentatively, D is TRBD1 (6 bases). This CDR3 has 16 amino acids. Germline CDR1 reads LNHDA; CDR2 reads SQIVND (reference sequence). The V end was cut by 6 bases, the J end by 3 bases, with 18 bases between. CDR3 sequence: CASRVQPQGYNQPQHF. The CDR3 DNA sequence: TGTGCCAGTAGAGTACAACCGCAGGGGTACAATCAGCCCCAGCATTTT.

The V call is TRBV6-5, the J call TRBJ2-5; D remains ambiguous. The V gene's germline CDR1 is MNHEY and CDR2 SVGAGI. The CDR3 extends over 16 amino acids. V dropped 4 bases and J dropped 5 bases, with 20 bases sitting between them. CDR3 nucleotides: TGTGCCAGCAGTTCGCCGGCTGGGCAGATGGGGGAGACCCAGTACTTC. As protein: CASSSPAGQMGETQYF.

The gene calls are TRBV7-3 and TRBJ1-5; 7 nucleotides match TRBD1. There are 13 residues in the CDR3. Looked up from germline, CDR1 is SGHTA and CDR2 is FQGTGA. V shed 5 bases and J 7 bases; nucleotides not matched to a gene: 5. The CDR3 reads CASSQDRKQPQHF. The CDR3 coding sequence is TGTGCCAGCAGCCAGGACAGGAAGCAGCCCCAGCATTTT.

The chain links TRBV6-5 to TRBJ1-3, with D possibly matching TRBD1 (6 bases). Germline assignment: CDR1 MNHEY and CDR2 SVGAGI. The CDR3 covers 16 residues. With 0 bases removed from V and 2 bases from J, the gap between germline ends came to 11 bases. The CDR3 reads CASSYSTGSAGNTIYF. The CDR3, as DNA: TGTGCCAGCAGTTACTCAACAGGGAGCGCTGGAAACACCATATATTTT.

The V gene is TRBV7-9, the J gene TRBJ1-1, with D possibly matching TRBD1 (6 bases). CDR1 SEHNR and CDR2 FQNEAQ come from the germline V gene (reference sequence). V lost 7 bases, J lost 0 bases, and 18 bases lay in between. The CDR3 sequence is 16 residues long. The CDR3 region is CASTHTGGRMNTEAFF. The CDR3 nucleotides read TGTGCCAGCACCCACACCGGGGGGCGGATGAACACTGAAGCTTTCTTT. The full variable domain, in which reference TRBV7-9 and TRBJ1-1 provide the parts outside the CDR3, is DTGVSQNPRHKITKRGQNVTFRCDPISEHNRLYWYRQTLGQGPEFLTYFQNEAQLEKSRLLSDRFSAERPKGSFSTLEIQRTEQGDSAMYLCASTHTGGRMNTEAFFGQGTRLTVV.

The chain combines TRBV7-6 with TRBJ1-5, with TRBD1 matching 11 bases. This CDR3 spans 17 amino acids. CDR1 is SGHVS, CDR2 FNYEAQ, per germline. J lost 4 bases, V lost 4 bases, and 9 bases had no gene match. The CDR3 region is CASSSGTGGSLNQPQHF. In DNA form, the CDR3 reads TGTGCCAGCAGCTCCGGGACAGGGGGGTCTCTTAATCAGCCCCAGCATTTT.

The chain employs TRBV6-5 and TRBJ1-1, with D perhaps TRBD1 (6 bases). Germline assignment: CDR1 MNHEY and CDR2 SVGAGI. V lost 10 bases, J lost 1 base, and 13 bases lay in between. The CDR3 totals 13 residues. Written as DNA, the CDR3 is TGTGCCATCAGCGGACAGCAGAACACTGAAGCTTTCTTT. It codes for CAISGQQNTEAFF.

J is TRBJ1-2 and V is TRBV7-2, with no clear D. CDR1 and CDR2 from the germline V gene are SGHTA and FQGNSA. The CDR3 covers 16 residues. Trimming removed 4 bases from V and 0 bases from J, with 15 bases in between. The CDR3 DNA reads TGTGCCAGCAGCTCCCGAGGTGACCTTGCTAACTATGGCTACACCTTC. Protein product: CASSSRGDLANYGYTF. The full variable domain, with the rest looked up from reference TRBV7-2 and TRBJ1-2, is GAGVSQSPSNKVTEKGKDVELRCDPISGHTALYWYRQSLGQGLEFLIYFQGNSAPDKSGLPSDRFSAERTGGSVSTLTIQRTQQEDSAVYLCASSSRGDLANYGYTFGSGTRLTVV.

The CDR3 is CASSLRGLNEKLFF. Here the CDR3 DNA reads TGTGCCAGCAGCTTGAGGGGGCTGAATGAAAAACTGTTTTTT. The V and J genes are TRBV5-6 and TRBJ1-4; 7 nucleotides agree with TRBD1. The CDR3 extends over 14 amino acids. The V segment lost 1 base and the J segment 5 bases; nucleotides outside the gene matches: 2. Germline V gene data show CDR1 as SGHDT and CDR2 as YYEEEE.

The chain employs TRBV11-2 and TRBJ2-1; 16 nucleotides match TRBD2. Germline V CDR1 and CDR2: SGHAT, FQNNGV. The CDR3 has 16 residues. The junction had 7 bases not matched to a gene; V was cut back by 5 bases and J by 9 bases. CDR3 region: CASSPGLAGGPGEQFF. The CDR3 coding sequence is TGTGCCAGCAGCCCGGGACTAGCGGGGGGGCCCGGTGAGCAGTTCTTC.